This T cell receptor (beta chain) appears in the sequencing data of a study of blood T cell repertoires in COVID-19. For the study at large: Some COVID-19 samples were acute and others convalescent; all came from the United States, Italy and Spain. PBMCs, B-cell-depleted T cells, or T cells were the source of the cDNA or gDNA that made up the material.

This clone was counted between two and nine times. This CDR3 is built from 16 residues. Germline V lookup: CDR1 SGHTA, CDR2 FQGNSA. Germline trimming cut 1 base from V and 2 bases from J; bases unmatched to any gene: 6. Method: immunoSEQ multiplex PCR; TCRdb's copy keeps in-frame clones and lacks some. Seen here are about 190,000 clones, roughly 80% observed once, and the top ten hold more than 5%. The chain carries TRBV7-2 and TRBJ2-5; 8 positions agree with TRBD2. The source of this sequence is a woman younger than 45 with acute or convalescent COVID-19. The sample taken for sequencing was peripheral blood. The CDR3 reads CASSLGSGARQETQYF. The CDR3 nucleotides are TGTGCCAGCAGCTTAGGTAGCGGGGCGCGACAAGAGACCCAGTACTTC.